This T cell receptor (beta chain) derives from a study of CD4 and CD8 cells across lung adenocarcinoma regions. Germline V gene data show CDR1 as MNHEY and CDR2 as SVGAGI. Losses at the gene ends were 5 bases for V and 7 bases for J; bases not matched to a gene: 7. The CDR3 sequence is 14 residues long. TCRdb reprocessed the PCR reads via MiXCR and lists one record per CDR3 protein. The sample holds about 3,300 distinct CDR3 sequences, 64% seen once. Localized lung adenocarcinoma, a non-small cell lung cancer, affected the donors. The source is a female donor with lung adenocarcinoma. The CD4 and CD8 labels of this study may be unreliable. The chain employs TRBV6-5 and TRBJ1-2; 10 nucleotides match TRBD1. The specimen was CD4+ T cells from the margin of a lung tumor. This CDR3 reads CASSHGGQGSGYTF. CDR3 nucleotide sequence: TGTGCCAGCAGTCACGGGGGACAGGGGTCTGGCTACACCTTC.